Listed below are T cell receptor beta chains from one sample, sequenced in a study of identical twins. TCRdb analysed the 5' RACE reads with MiXCR anew, one entry per CDR3 protein. The repertoire holds some 560,000 distinct CDR3 sequences, with 9.5% to 10% as singletons. This sample was also put to use in a study of yellow fever vaccine responses in identical twins.

Material: PBMCs. The receptors originated from a woman aged 18-35 years in good health. Each CDR3 is given with its conserved first and last residue. D genes are given only for firm matches. Not all rows give a size; the values are once, few, many and, for expanded clones, a class.

clone_size d_call j_call v_call cdr3_aa cdr3_nt
many TRBD2 TRBJ2-3 TRBV5-1 CASSSGTSGGDTQYF TGCGCCAGCAGCTCCGGGACTAGCGGGGGAGATACGCAGTATTTT
many - TRBJ2-7 TRBV7-9 CASSLLDSTYEQYF TGTGCCAGCAGCTTATTGGACAGCACCTACGAGCAGTACTTC
few - TRBJ1-1 TRBV19 CASSLIPAAMNTEAFF TGTGCCAGTAGTCTTATCCCAGCAGCTATGAACACTGAAGCTTTCTTT
- - TRBJ1-2 TRBV15 CATSREASLGDYGYTF TGTGCCACCAGCAGAGAGGCCTCACTGGGAGACTATGGCTACACCTTC
few TRBD1 TRBJ2-4 TRBV3-1 CASSQETGTGLSKNIQYF TGTGCCAGCAGCCAAGAAACCGGGACAGGGTTGAGCAAAAACATTCAGTACTTC
many - TRBJ1-4 TRBV6-5 CASSYRGVGNEKLFF TGTGCCAGCAGTTATCGGGGAGTGGGTAATGAAAAACTGTTTTTT
- TRBD2 TRBJ2-7 TRBV5-6 CASSSGTSGIHEQYF TGTGCCAGCAGCTCTGGGACTAGCGGTATCCACGAGCAGTACTTC
- - TRBJ2-1 TRBV14 CASSQERTPPHEQFF TGTGCCAGCAGCCAAGAACGGACCCCCCCTCATGAGCAGTTCTTC
- TRBD2 TRBJ2-7 TRBV12-3/TRBV12-4 CASSLSGTSVPYEQYF TGTGCCAGCAGTTTATCTGGGACTAGCGTTCCCTACGAGCAGTACTTC
many - TRBJ2-2 TRBV12-3/TRBV12-4 CASSLRRAGTGELFF TGTGCCAGCAGTTTACGGAGGGCCGGCACCGGGGAGCTGTTTTTT
many - TRBJ2-6 TRBV5-4 CASSLRKGANVLTF TGTGCCAGCAGCTTGCGGAAGGGGGCCAACGTCCTGACTTTC
- - TRBJ1-6 TRBV12-3/TRBV12-4 CASSLLFGILYNSPLHF TGTGCCAGCAGTTTACTCTTCGGGATTCTGTATAATTCACCCCTCCACTTT
- TRBD2 TRBJ2-5 TRBV7-2 CASSLRGVAETQYF TGTGCCAGCAGCTTACGGGGGGTTGCAGAGACCCAGTACTTC
- - TRBJ2-1 TRBV7-2 CASSLFPDSSYNEQFF TGTGCCAGCAGCTTATTCCCGGACAGCTCCTACAATGAGCAGTTCTTC
- - TRBJ2-5 TRBV5-3 CAMSPATEKYQETQYF TGTGCCATGAGCCCCGCGACGGAGAAGTACCAAGAGACCCAGTACTTC
- - TRBJ2-7 TRBV2 CASQRALMEQYF TGTGCAAGTCAAAGGGCCCTGATGGAGCAGTACTTC
many - TRBJ2-2 TRBV7-3 CASSPTPTGELFF TGTGCCAGCAGCCCCACCCCCACCGGGGAGCTGTTTTTT
many - TRBJ1-1 TRBV20-1 CSAKWIQGNTEAFF TGCAGTGCTAAGTGGATCCAGGGGAACACTGAAGCTTTCTTT
many TRBD1 TRBJ2-3 TRBV7-8 CASSPGTGALRTDTQYF TGTGCCAGCAGCCCAGGGACAGGGGCCTTACGCACAGATACGCAGTATTTT
few TRBD1 TRBJ2-5 TRBV3-1 CASSQDGDRVVETQYF TGTGCCAGCAGCCAAGATGGGGACAGGGTGGTAGAGACCCAGTACTTC
- TRBD1 TRBJ2-7 TRBV29-1 CSVEVGGGYEQYF TGCAGCGTTGAAGTAGGGGGCGGTTACGAGCAGTACTTC
- TRBD1 TRBJ2-5 TRBV7-3 CASSPTRDRETQYF TGTGCCAGCAGCCCCACCCGGGACAGAGAGACCCAGTACTTC
many TRBD2 TRBJ2-5 TRBV7-2 CASSLVGTSGQETQYF TGTGCCAGCAGCTTAGTGGGGACTAGCGGACAAGAGACCCAGTACTTC